The clone carrying this TCR beta chain was counted a few times. The target antigen is unknown. The junction departs from the called germline gene at one end, perhaps through a read error. Sequencing libraries of naive CD8 cells derived from around 20,000 to 990,000 sorted cells with 10%, 30% or 50% RNA. As CD8+CD4-CCR7+CD45RA+ cells, naive CD8 T cells were sorted. The data are from a study of molecular identifiers for immune sequencing clone quantification. The study, taken as a whole, reports: Beyond 20 RNA copies, clones held over 98% of effector molecules, compared with under 1% in naive cells.

In germline, CDR1 is MGHDK, CDR2 SYGVNS. The CDR3 has 13 residues. Using its own MiXCR run on the PCR reads, TCRdb lists one record per CDR3 protein. The sample carries more than 450,000 distinct CDR3 sequences, under 30% recorded once. Sequenced sample: naive CD8+ T cells from blood, with Jurkat cell RNA spiked in. The subset was: FACS-sorted CD8+CD4-CCR7+CD45RA+ naive T cells. The chain has TRBV25-1 and TRBJ2-7; weak D call: TRBD1 (6 bases). The receptor was derived from a human donor in good health. Some libraries in this study had Jurkat cell RNA spiked in. CDR3 in amino acids: CASSVTTGDRFIF. The CDR3 region has the DNA TGTGCCAGCAGTGTAACCACCGGTGACAGGTTTATCTTC.